A single sample gave rise to the 3 T cell receptor beta chains below, sequenced in a study of early T cells in non-severe SARS-CoV-2 infection. TCRdb fed the 5' RACE reads into MiXCR, producing one record per CDR3 protein. Of about 23,000 distinct CDR3 sequences detected, about 5.1% appear once; the ten largest clones hold approximately 11%. The sequencing sample was made of whole blood. These receptors were obtained from an adult who was a healthcare worker with PCR-confirmed SARS-CoV-2 infection or an uninfected control (not recorded which).

This clonotype has only a few counts. The V and J genes are TRBV7-9 and TRBJ1-1; 8 positions match TRBD1. This CDR3 region has 12 residues. Trimming cost V 6 bases and J 11 bases; bases outside gene matches: 8. Looked up from germline, CDR1 is SEHNR and CDR2 is FQNEAQ (reference sequence). The CDR3 DNA reads as TGTGCCAGCAGATCAGGGGGCGCGGGGGCTTTCTTT. Translating it yields CASRSGGAGAFF.

The chain couples TRBV10-3 to TRBJ2-5; 12 bases are shared with TRBD2. CDR3 size: 18 residues. V shed 6 bases, J shed 2 bases, and the junction held 13 bases outside the gene matches. From germline, CDR1 is ENHRY and CDR2 SYGVKD. In DNA, the CDR3 is TGTGCCATCAGCAGACTAGCGGGAGCAGGAGGGGCACAAGAGACCCAGTACTTC. Amino acid sequence: CAISRLAGAGGAQETQYF.

In this sample, this clonotype is medium-sized (0.01 to 0.1%). CDR3: CASSFIGVDTQYF. CDR3 in DNA: TGTGCCAGCAGCTTCATAGGGGTTGATACGCAGTATTTT. This chain connects TRBV5-4 to TRBJ2-3, with D maybe TRBD1 (5 bases). Trimming cost V 2 bases and J 6 bases, with 10 bases left between them. This CDR3 region has 13 residues. Germline lookup yields CDR1 SGHNT and CDR2 YYREEE (reference sequence).